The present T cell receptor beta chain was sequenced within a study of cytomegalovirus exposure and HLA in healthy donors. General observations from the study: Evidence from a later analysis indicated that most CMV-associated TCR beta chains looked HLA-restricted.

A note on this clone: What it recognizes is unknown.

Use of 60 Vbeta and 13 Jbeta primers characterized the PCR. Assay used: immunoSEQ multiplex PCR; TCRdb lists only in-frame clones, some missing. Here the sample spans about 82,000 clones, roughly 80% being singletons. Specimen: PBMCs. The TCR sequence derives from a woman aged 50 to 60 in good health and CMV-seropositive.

In DNA, the CDR3 is TGTGCCAGCAGTGGGGACAGCCGCCGGGAGACCCAGTACTTC. Protein sequence: CASSGDSRRETQYF. V gene TRBV28 combines with J gene TRBJ2-5, with 7 bases aligning to TRBD1. CDR1 is MDHEN and CDR2 is SYDVKM in the germline V gene. V gave up 5 bases and J gave up 5 bases; unmatched junction bases: 8. There are 14 residues in the CDR3.